The clone carrying this T cell receptor beta chain appeared a few times. TCRdb processed the 5' RACE reads anew with MiXCR; each CDR3 protein has one entry. The data show approximately 300,000 distinct CDR3 sequences, 8.2% seen once. The source of the sample is a study of T-cell memory formation after mild COVID-19. This CDR3 contains 16 residues. Germline loops: CDR1 SGHRS, CDR2 YFSETQ. Trimming removed 0 bases from V and 4 bases from J; junction bases left unmatched: 6. Sequenced sample: PBMCs or a T cell subset sorted from them (not recorded which). The chain has TRBV5-1 and TRBJ2-1; 8 bases align to TRBD2. The sequence derives from a man between 18 and 29 years old who had mild COVID-19 (a few samples of this study predate the infection). Cell type and time point are not known. Here the CDR3 reads CASSLGPAGAYNEQFF. CDR3 DNA sequence: TGCGCCAGCAGCTTGGGGCCAGCGGGGGCATACAATGAGCAGTTCTTC.